Below are 3 T cell receptor beta chains sequenced from a single sample in a study of T cell responses to AZD1222 COVID-19 vaccine. The protocol was immunoSEQ multiplex PCR, while the TCRdb copy is restricted to in-frame clones and leaves out a portion. The top ten hold about 1.2% of the sample, which has about 100,000 clones, about 92% seen once. Sequenced material: peripheral blood, taken on day 0 of AZD1222 vaccination. All receptors derive from an adult in good health.

The CDR3 DNA sequence: TGTGCCAGCAGCTTAGTCCGGACAGGGCAAGGTCAGCCCCAGCATTTT. It encodes CASSLVRTGQGQPQHF. The chain combines TRBV7-8 with TRBJ1-5, with TRBD1 matching over 8 bases. CDR1 is SGHVS, CDR2 FQNEAQ, per germline. J lost 6 bases, V lost 1 base, and 8 bases had no gene match. The CDR3 has 16 amino acids.

The rearrangement uses TRBV27 and TRBJ2-1, with TRBD2 identical over 7 bases. V trimming: 10 bases; J trimming: 3 bases; junction bases outside the gene matches: 9. The germline V gene has CDR1 MNHEY and CDR2 SMNVEV (reference sequence). The CDR3 length is 14 residues. The CDR3 DNA is TGTGCCACCAACAGCGGGGCCTACTACAATGAGCAGTTCTTC. Translation gives CATNSGAYYNEQFF.

The chain joins TRBV4-3 to TRBJ1-2; 10 bases fit TRBD1. From germline, CDR1 is LGHNA and CDR2 YSLEER. The CDR3 extends over 18 amino acids. Trimming at V came to 0 bases and at J to 3 bases, leaving 10 bases not matched to a gene. The DNA for the CDR3 is TGCGCCAGCAGCCAAGAGGGCCCCGGGACAGGGGTTCACTATGGCTACACCTTC. It encodes CASSQEGPGTGVHYGYTF.